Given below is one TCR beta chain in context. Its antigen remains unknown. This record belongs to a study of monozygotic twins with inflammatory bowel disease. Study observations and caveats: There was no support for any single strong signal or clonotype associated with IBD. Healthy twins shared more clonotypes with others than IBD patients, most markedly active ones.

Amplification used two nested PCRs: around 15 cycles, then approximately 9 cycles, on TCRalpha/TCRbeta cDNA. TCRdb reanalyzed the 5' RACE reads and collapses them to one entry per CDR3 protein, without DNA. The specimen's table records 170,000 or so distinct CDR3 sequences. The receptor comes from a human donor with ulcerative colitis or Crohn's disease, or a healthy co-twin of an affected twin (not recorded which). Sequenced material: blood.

The chain's CDR3 is CASSSGTGDTGELFF. The V call is TRBV5-1, the J call TRBJ2-2; no DNA is available, so the TRBD1 call from TCRdb remains unchecked. The CDR3 spans 15 residues. Germline CDR1 is SGHRS and CDR2 is YFSETQ.